A selection of T cell receptor beta chains follows, all from one sample in a study of glioma-infiltrating T cells after dendritic cell vaccination. The protocol was immunoSEQ multiplex PCR, while the TCRdb copy is restricted to in-frame clones and leaves out a portion. The data hold under 40,000 clones, with 85% to 95% observed a single time. The material sequenced was blood, taken before dendritic cell vaccination. These receptors came from a human donor with glioblastoma. Both conserved end residues are part of each CDR3. A D gene is named only where the DNA matches it firmly. Not every row has a clone size; where given, it reads once, few, many or a size class.

j_call v_call clone_size d_call cdr3_nt cdr3_aa
TRBJ1-3 TRBV7-9 . . TGTGCCGGCGGGGGGGCGCCTGGAAACACCATATATTTT CAGGGAPGNTIYF
TRBJ2-1 TRBV10-3 . . TGTGCCATACCCCCGGACTATTACAATGAGCAGTTCTTC CAIPPDYYNEQFF
TRBJ2-1 TRBV5-6 . TRBD2 TGTGCCAGCAGCCTGGGGACTAGCGGGGCAACAAATGAGCAGTTCTTC CASSLGTSGATNEQFF
TRBJ2-3 TRBV5-1 . . TGCGCCAGCAGCTCCCTTACAAGGGGGAACACAGATACGCAGTATTTT CASSSLTRGNTDTQYF
TRBJ1-6 TRBV18 once . TGTGCCAGCTCCGCCCGAACAAATAATTCACCCCTCCACTTT CASSARTNNSPLHF
TRBJ1-4 TRBV7-2 . . TGTGCCAGCGTCGGGGGTTCGCGAGAAAAACTGTTTTTT CASVGGSREKLFF
TRBJ2-2 TRBV15 once TRBD1 TGTGCCACCAGCAAGGAGGGACAGGCGGCCGGGGAGCTGTTTTTT CATSKEGQAAGELFF
TRBJ1-5 TRBV6-1 once . TGTGCCAGCAGTCAGGGTCGAGGTAGCAATCAGCCCCAGCATTTT CASSQGRGSNQPQHF
TRBJ2-5 TRBV15 . TRBD1 TGTGCCACCAGCCCAGGGGGACAGGCCAAAGAGACCCAGTACTTC CATSPGGQAKETQYF
TRBJ2-2 TRBV7-2 . . TGTGCCAGCAGCCCCCTATCGGCGGGGACCGGGGAGCTGTTTTTT CASSPLSAGTGELFF
TRBJ2-2 TRBV12-5 . TRBD1 TGTGCTAGTGGCCTGGGACAGGGGAACGGGGAGCTGTTTTTT CASGLGQGNGELFF
TRBJ2-7 TRBV19 . TRBD1 TGTGCCAGTAGTGACAGGGGGTACGAGCAGTACTTC CASSDRGYEQYF
TRBJ2-7 TRBV7-9 once . TGTGCCAGCAGCTTAGGAGCAGGGCAGGCGATCTCCTACGAGCAGTACTTC CASSLGAGQAISYEQYF
TRBJ2-7 TRBV4-2 . TRBD2 TGTGCCAGCAGCCAGACTACGGGACTAGTCTACGAGCAGTACTTC CASSQTTGLVYEQYF